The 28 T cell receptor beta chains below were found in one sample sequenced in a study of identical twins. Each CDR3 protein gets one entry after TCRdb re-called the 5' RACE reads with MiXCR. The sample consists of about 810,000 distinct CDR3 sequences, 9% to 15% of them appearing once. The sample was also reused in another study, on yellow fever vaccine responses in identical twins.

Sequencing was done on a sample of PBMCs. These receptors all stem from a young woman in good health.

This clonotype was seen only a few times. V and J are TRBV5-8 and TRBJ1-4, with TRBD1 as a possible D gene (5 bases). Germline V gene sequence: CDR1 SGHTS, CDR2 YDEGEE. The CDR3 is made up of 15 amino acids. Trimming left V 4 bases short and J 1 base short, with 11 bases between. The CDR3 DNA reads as TGTGCCAGCAGCCGGGCAGGGCGAACTAATGAAAAACTGTTTTTT. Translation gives CASSRAGRTNEKLFF.

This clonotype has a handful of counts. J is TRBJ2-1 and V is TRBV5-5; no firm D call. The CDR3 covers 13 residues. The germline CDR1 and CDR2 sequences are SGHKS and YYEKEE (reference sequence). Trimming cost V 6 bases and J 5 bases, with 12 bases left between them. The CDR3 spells CASTPTYNNEQFF. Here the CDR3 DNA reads TGTGCCAGCACCCCAACTTATAACAATGAGCAGTTCTTC.

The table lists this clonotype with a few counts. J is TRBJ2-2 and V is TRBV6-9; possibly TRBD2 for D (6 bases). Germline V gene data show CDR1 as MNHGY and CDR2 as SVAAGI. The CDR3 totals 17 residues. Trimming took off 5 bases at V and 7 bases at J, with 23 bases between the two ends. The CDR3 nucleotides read TGTGCCAGCAGTACCTCGCGGGACCCGGGTTCGCTCGGGGAGCTGTTTTTT. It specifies CASSTSRDPGSLGELFF.

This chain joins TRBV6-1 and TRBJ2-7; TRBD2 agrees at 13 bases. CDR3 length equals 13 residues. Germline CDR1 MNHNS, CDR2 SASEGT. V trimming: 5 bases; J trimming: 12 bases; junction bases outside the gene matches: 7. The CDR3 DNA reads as TGTGCCAGCAGTCGGACTAGCGGGAGCCGTTGGTACTTC. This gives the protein CASSRTSGSRWYF.

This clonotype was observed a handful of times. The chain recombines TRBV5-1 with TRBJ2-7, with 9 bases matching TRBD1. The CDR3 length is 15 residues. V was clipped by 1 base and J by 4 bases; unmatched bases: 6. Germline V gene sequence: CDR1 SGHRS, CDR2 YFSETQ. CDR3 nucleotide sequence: TGCGCCAGCAGCTTGTGTGGGACAGGGACATACGAGCAGTACGTC. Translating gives CASSLCGTGTYEQYV.

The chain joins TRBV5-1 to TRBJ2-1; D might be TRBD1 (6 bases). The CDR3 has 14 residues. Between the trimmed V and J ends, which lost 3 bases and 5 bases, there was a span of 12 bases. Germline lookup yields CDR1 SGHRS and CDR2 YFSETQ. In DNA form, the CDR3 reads TGCGCCAGCAGCTCGGACAGTGTCCACAATGAGCAGTTCTTC. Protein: CASSSDSVHNEQFF.

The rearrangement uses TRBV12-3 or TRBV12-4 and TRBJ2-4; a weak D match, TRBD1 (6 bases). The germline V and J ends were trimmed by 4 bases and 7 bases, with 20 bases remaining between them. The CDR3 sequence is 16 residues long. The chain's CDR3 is CASSSRDKTRGNIQYF. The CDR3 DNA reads TGTGCCAGCAGTTCTCGGGACAAAACCAGGGGCAACATTCAGTACTTC.

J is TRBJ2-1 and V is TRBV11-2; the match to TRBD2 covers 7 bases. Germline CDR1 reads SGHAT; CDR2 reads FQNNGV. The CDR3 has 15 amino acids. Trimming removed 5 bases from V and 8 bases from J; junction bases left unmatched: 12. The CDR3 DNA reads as TGTGCCAGCAGCCCAATAGCGGGCCGCGGGTATGAGCAGTTCTTC. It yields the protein CASSPIAGRGYEQFF.

CDR3 coding DNA: TGTGCCAGCTCCATGGTAGAGACCCAGTACTTC. Translating gives CASSMVETQYF. V is TRBV6-1 and J is TRBJ2-5, with D unresolved. V lost 8 bases, J lost 4 bases, and 8 bases lay in between. In germline, CDR1 is MNHNS, CDR2 SASEGT. CDR3 length: 11 residues.

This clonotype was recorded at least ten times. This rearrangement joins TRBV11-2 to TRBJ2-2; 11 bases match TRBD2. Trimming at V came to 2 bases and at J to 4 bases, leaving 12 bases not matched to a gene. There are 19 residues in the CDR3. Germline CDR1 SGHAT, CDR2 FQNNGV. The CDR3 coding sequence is TGTGCCAGCAGCTTACAGGCCCTCCTAGCGGGAGGCCCCACCGGGGAGCTGTTTTTT. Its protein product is CASSLQALLAGGPTGELFF.

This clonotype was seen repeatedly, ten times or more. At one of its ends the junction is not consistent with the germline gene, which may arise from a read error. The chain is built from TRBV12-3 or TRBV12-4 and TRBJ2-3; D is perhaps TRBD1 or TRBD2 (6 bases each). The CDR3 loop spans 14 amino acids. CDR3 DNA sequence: TGTGCCAGCAGCGTAGGACCCGGGGGCTCTTCTTCGTTTTTT. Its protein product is CASSVGPGGSSSFF.

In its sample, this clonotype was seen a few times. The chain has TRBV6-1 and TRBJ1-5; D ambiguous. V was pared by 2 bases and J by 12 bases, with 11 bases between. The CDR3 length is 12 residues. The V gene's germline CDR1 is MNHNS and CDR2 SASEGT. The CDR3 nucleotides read TGTGCCAGCAGTGAACTGGGCCCGTTCCAGCATTTT. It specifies CASSELGPFQHF.

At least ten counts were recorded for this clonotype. CDR3 coding DNA: TGTGCCAGCGCTAGCCCCGGGACTAGCGGGCAGTACTTC. It is translated as CASASPGTSGQYF. This chain joins TRBV12-3 or TRBV12-4 and TRBJ2-7; 11 nucleotides agree with TRBD2. V dropped 8 bases and J dropped 9; count of bases not matched to a gene: 9. This CDR3 is 13 amino acids long.

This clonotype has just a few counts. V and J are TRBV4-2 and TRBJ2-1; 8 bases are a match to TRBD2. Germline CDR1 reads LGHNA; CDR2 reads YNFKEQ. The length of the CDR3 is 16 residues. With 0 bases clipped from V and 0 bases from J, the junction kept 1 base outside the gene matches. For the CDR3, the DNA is TGTGCCAGCAGCCAAGATAGCGGGGCCTCCTACAATGAGCAGTTCTTC. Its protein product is CASSQDSGASYNEQFF.

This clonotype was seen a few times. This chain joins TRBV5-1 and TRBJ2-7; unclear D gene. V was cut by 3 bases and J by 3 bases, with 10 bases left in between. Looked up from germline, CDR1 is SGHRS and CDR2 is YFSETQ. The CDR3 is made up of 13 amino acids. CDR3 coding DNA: TGCGCCAGCAGCTCCGCCCTGGGCTACGAGCAGTACTTC. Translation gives CASSSALGYEQYF.

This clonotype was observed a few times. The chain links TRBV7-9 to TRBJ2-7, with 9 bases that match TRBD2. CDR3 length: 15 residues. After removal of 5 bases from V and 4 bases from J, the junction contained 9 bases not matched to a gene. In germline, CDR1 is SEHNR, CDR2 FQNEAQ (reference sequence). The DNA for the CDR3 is TGTGCCAGCAGCATTGATAGCGGGAGTCGATACGAGCAGTACTTC. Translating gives CASSIDSGSRYEQYF.

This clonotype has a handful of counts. In DNA form, the CDR3 reads TGTGCCAGCAGCCAAACCCGGGGAGGGTACGAGCAGTACTTC. It specifies CASSQTRGGYEQYF. V and J are TRBV3-1 and TRBJ2-7; 7 nucleotides agree with TRBD2. The CDR3 consists of 14 residues. With 2 bases clipped from V and 4 bases from J, the junction kept 5 bases outside the gene matches. From germline, CDR1 is LGHDT and CDR2 YNNKEL (reference sequence).

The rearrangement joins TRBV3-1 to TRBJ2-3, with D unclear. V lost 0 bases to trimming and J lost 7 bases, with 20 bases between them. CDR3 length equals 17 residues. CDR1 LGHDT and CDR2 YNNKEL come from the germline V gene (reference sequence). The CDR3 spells CASSQEGTARLGYTQYF. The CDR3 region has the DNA TGTGCCAGCAGCCAAGAAGGTACGGCCAGATTAGGGTATACGCAGTATTTT.

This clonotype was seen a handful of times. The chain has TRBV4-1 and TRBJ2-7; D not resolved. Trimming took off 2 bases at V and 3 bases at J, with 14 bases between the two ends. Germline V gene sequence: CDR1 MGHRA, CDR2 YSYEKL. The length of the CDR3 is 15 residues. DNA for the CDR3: TGCGCCAGCAGCCAAAACCAACAAGGAGACTACGAGCAGTACTTC. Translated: CASSQNQQGDYEQYF.

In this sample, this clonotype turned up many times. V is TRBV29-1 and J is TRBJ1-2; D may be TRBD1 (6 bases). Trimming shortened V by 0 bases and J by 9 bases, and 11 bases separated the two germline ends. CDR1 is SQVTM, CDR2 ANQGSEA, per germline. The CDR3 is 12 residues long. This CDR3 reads CSVEDGGPSYTF. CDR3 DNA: TGCAGCGTTGAAGATGGGGGGCCGAGCTACACCTTC.

The CDR3 reads CASSLVALNNEQFF. The CDR3 DNA follows: TGTGCCAGCAGCTTAGTAGCCCTTAACAATGAGCAGTTCTTC. The chain carries TRBV7-8 and TRBJ2-1, with D unresolved. Trimming took 1 base from V and 5 from J, leaving 9 bases between them. This CDR3 spans 14 amino acids. Looked up from germline, CDR1 is SGHVS and CDR2 is FQNEAQ.

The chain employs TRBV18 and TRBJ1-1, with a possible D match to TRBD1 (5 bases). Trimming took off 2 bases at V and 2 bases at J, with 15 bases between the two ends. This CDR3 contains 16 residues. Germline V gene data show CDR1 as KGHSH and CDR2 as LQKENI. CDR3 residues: CASSPSSGGPNTEAFF. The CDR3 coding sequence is TGTGCCAGCTCACCATCTTCGGGGGGTCCCAACACTGAAGCTTTCTTT.

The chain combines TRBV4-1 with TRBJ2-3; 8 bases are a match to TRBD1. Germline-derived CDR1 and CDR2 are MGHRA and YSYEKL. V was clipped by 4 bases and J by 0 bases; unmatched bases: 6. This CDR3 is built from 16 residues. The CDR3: CASSRQGIGSTDTQYF. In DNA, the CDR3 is TGCGCCAGCAGCCGACAGGGGATTGGTAGCACAGATACGCAGTATTTT.

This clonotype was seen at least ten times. The CDR3, as DNA: TGTGCCAGCAGTCAATCGGAGGCCCAAGAGACCCAGTACTTC. This encodes CASSQSEAQETQYF. The chain carries TRBV7-2 and TRBJ2-5; a possible D gene is TRBD2 (5 bases). Germline V CDR1 and CDR2: SGHTA, FQGNSA. V lost 6 bases, J lost 1 base, and 12 bases lay in between. The CDR3 is 14 residues long.

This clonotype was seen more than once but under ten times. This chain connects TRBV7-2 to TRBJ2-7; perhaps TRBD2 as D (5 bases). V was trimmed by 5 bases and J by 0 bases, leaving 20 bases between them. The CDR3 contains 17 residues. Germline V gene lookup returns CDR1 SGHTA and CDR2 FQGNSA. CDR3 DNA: TGTGCCAGCAGCCCCCACTCTTTACTAGTGAGCTCCTACGAGCAGTACTTC. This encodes CASSPHSLLVSSYEQYF.

This CDR3 reads CASSALDRGLIQPQHF. The DNA of the CDR3 is TGTGCCAGCAGTGCCCTGGACAGGGGGCTAATTCAGCCCCAGCATTTT. The chain has TRBV6-1 and TRBJ1-5, with 11 bases that match TRBD1. The germline V gene has CDR1 MNHNS and CDR2 SASEGT. The CDR3 totals 16 residues. Germline trimming cut 4 bases from V and 6 bases from J; bases unmatched to any gene: 8.

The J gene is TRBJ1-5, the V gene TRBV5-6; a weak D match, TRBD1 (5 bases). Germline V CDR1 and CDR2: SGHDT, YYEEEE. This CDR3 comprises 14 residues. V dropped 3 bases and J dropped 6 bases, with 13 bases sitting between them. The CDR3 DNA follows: TGTGCCAGCAGCTACCAGGGCTTTACTCAGCCCCAGCATTTT. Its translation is CASSYQGFTQPQHF.

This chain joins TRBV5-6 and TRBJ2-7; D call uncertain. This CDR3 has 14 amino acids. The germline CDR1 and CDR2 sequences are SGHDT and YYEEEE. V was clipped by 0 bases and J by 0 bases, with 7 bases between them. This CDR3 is CASSLGVSSYEQYV. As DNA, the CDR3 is TGTGCCAGCAGCTTGGGCGTCAGCTCCTACGAGCAGTACGTC.